The rows below give T cell receptor beta chains drawn from one sample of a study of stem cell transplantation in POMP-related autoinflammatory disease. Measured with immunoSEQ multiplex PCR; TCRdb has only the in-frame clones, and not every one. The table lists roughly 70,000 clones, roughly 91% of them singletons, with around 0.66% in the top ten. The material sequenced was CD4+ T cells from PBMCs, taken after stem cell transplantation. These receptors came from a human patient with POMP-related autoinflammation and immune dysregulation (PRAID). Some T cells may originate from the graft donor. CDR3s include the opening cysteine and the closing phenylalanine or tryptophan. Fields, in order: V gene, J gene, clone size, D gene, CDR3 DNA, CDR3 protein. A D gene is named only where the DNA matches it firmly. Some rows mark clone size as missing; the rest say once, few, many or name a class of expanded clone.

v_call: TRBV2; j_call: TRBJ1-2; clone_size: .; d_call: .; cdr3_nt: TGTGCCAGCAGAACGGACACCCCTAACTATGGCTACACCTTC; cdr3_aa: CASRTDTPNYGYTF
v_call: TRBV24-1; j_call: TRBJ2-1; clone_size: .; d_call: .; cdr3_nt: TGTGCCACCAGTGAACCCGCCCGTCGGAATGAGCAGTTCTTC; cdr3_aa: CATSEPARRNEQFF
v_call: TRBV6-5; j_call: TRBJ2-2; clone_size: .; d_call: TRBD1; cdr3_nt: TGTGCCAGCAGTTACGACAGGGAGTGGGGGGAGCTGTTTTTT; cdr3_aa: CASSYDREWGELFF
v_call: TRBV6-5; j_call: TRBJ1-3; clone_size: .; d_call: .; cdr3_nt: TGTGCCAGCAGAGATGGATCCATAAACACCATATATTTT; cdr3_aa: CASRDGSINTIYF
v_call: TRBV28; j_call: TRBJ2-5; clone_size: .; d_call: .; cdr3_nt: TGTGCCAGCAGTTCTCTAGGCCCAGGGGAGACCCAGTACTTC; cdr3_aa: CASSSLGPGETQYF
v_call: TRBV4-1; j_call: TRBJ2-5; clone_size: .; d_call: TRBD1; cdr3_nt: TGCGCCAGCAGCCAAGACCGGGGACAGGCGTTCGGGGAAAAGGACCAGTACTTC; cdr3_aa: CASSQDRGQAFGEKDQYF
v_call: TRBV5-1; j_call: TRBJ2-3; clone_size: .; d_call: TRBD1; cdr3_nt: TGCGCCAGCAGCTTGGAGGGACAGCGGCCAGATACGCAGTATTTT; cdr3_aa: CASSLEGQRPDTQYF
v_call: TRBV28; j_call: TRBJ1-1; clone_size: .; d_call: .; cdr3_nt: TGTGCCAGCGCACCACCTAGGGCCTCGAACACTGAAGCTTTCTTT; cdr3_aa: CASAPPRASNTEAFF
v_call: TRBV28; j_call: TRBJ2-7; clone_size: once; d_call: TRBD1; cdr3_nt: TGTGCCAGCAGGCGACAGGGCTACGAGCAGTACTTC; cdr3_aa: CASRRQGYEQYF
v_call: TRBV5-1; j_call: TRBJ2-2; clone_size: .; d_call: .; cdr3_nt: TGCGCCAGCAGCTTGGCCGTCTTGGGCGGGGAGCTGTTTTTT; cdr3_aa: CASSLAVLGGELFF
v_call: TRBV7-6; j_call: TRBJ2-3; clone_size: .; d_call: TRBD2; cdr3_nt: TGTGCCAGCAGCGTCGGACTAGCGGGGGGCCCAGATACGCAGTATTTT; cdr3_aa: CASSVGLAGGPDTQYF
v_call: TRBV12-3/TRBV12-4; j_call: TRBJ1-6; clone_size: .; d_call: TRBD1; cdr3_nt: TGTGCCAGCATCCGGGACAGTAATTCACCCCTCCACTTT; cdr3_aa: CASIRDSNSPLHF
v_call: TRBV5-1; j_call: TRBJ2-2; clone_size: .; d_call: .; cdr3_nt: TGCGCCAGCACTACTTCGGACGTAAACACCGGGGAGCTGTTTTTT; cdr3_aa: CASTTSDVNTGELFF
v_call: TRBV13; j_call: TRBJ1-2; clone_size: .; d_call: .; cdr3_nt: TGTGCCAGCAGCTTAGGCCTGGGGGGCTACACCTTC; cdr3_aa: CASSLGLGGYTF
v_call: TRBV7-9; j_call: TRBJ2-1; clone_size: .; d_call: .; cdr3_nt: TGTGCCAGCAGCTACATGGACAGTGAGCCCCAGTTCTTC; cdr3_aa: CASSYMDSEPQFF
v_call: TRBV27; j_call: TRBJ1-6; clone_size: .; d_call: TRBD1; cdr3_nt: TGTGCCAGCAGTTTCCAAACAGGGGGCGGTTCACCCCTCCACTTT; cdr3_aa: CASSFQTGGGSPLHF
v_call: TRBV6-5; j_call: TRBJ2-1; clone_size: .; d_call: .; cdr3_nt: TGTGCCAGCAGACCCCGGGAAATTATCTACAATGAGCAGTTCTTC; cdr3_aa: CASRPREIIYNEQFF
v_call: TRBV19; j_call: TRBJ1-5; clone_size: .; d_call: .; cdr3_nt: TGTGCCAGTAGAAGTCCTAAGAGTCCGGGACACTATAGCAATCAGCCCCAGCATTTT; cdr3_aa: CASRSPKSPGHYSNQPQHF
v_call: TRBV2; j_call: TRBJ1-2; clone_size: .; d_call: .; cdr3_nt: TGTGCCAGCAGTCCCAGGGGTCGGGACACGGGGCGGGTTGATGGCTACACCTTC; cdr3_aa: CASSPRGRDTGRVDGYTF
v_call: TRBV19; j_call: TRBJ2-6; clone_size: once; d_call: .; cdr3_nt: TGTGCCAGTAGTATAAGTGCTAGCGCTGGGGCCAACGTCCTGACTTTC; cdr3_aa: CASSISASAGANVLTF
v_call: TRBV5-6; j_call: TRBJ2-3; clone_size: .; d_call: TRBD2; cdr3_nt: TGTGCCAGCTCGGTCTTAGCGGGGCTCACAGATACGCAGTATTTT; cdr3_aa: CASSVLAGLTDTQYF
v_call: TRBV11-2; j_call: TRBJ2-1; clone_size: .; d_call: TRBD2; cdr3_nt: TGTGCCAGCAGCTTAGTGGGACTAGCGGGAGAAGAGTTCTTC; cdr3_aa: CASSLVGLAGEEFF
v_call: TRBV2; j_call: TRBJ2-1; clone_size: once; d_call: .; cdr3_nt: TGTGCCAGCAGGGGGTCATCCTACAATGAGCAGTTCTTC; cdr3_aa: CASRGSSYNEQFF
v_call: TRBV27; j_call: TRBJ1-6; clone_size: .; d_call: TRBD1; cdr3_nt: TGTGCCAGCAGTCTCAGACAGGGGCAGTCACCCCTCCACTTT; cdr3_aa: CASSLRQGQSPLHF
v_call: TRBV6-5; j_call: TRBJ1-4; clone_size: .; d_call: .; cdr3_nt: TGTGCCAGCAGTACCGGGACGGTTAATGAAAAACTGTTTTTT; cdr3_aa: CASSTGTVNEKLFF
v_call: TRBV5-1; j_call: TRBJ1-5; clone_size: .; d_call: .; cdr3_nt: TGCGCCAGCAGCCCGGGCCCTAATCAGCCCCAGCATTTT; cdr3_aa: CASSPGPNQPQHF
v_call: TRBV5-1; j_call: TRBJ1-1; clone_size: few; d_call: .; cdr3_nt: TGCGCCAGCAGCGTGACTTCGGCCACTGAAGCTTTCTTT; cdr3_aa: CASSVTSATEAFF
v_call: TRBV2; j_call: TRBJ1-2; clone_size: .; d_call: TRBD1; cdr3_nt: TGTGCCGGAAAAATTGACAGGGAAGATGGCTACACCTTC; cdr3_aa: CAGKIDREDGYTF
v_call: TRBV7-2; j_call: TRBJ1-5; clone_size: .; d_call: .; cdr3_nt: TGTGCCAGCAGCTTCCAGAGGGGCCAGCCCCAGCATTTT; cdr3_aa: CASSFQRGQPQHF
v_call: TRBV7-8; j_call: TRBJ2-5; clone_size: .; d_call: .; cdr3_nt: TGTGCCAGCAGCTTGGAGGGGGCTGAGACCCAGTACTTC; cdr3_aa: CASSLEGAETQYF
v_call: TRBV20-1; j_call: TRBJ2-1; clone_size: .; d_call: .; cdr3_nt: TGCAGTGCCTCTCCTGACGATGAGCAGTTCTTC; cdr3_aa: CSASPDDEQFF
v_call: TRBV28; j_call: TRBJ2-2; clone_size: .; d_call: TRBD2; cdr3_nt: TGTGCCAGCAGTTTATTTGGACTAGCGGGGGGAAGGAACACCGGGGAGCTGTTTTTT; cdr3_aa: CASSLFGLAGGRNTGELFF
v_call: TRBV20-1; j_call: TRBJ2-4; clone_size: .; d_call: .; cdr3_nt: TGCAGTGCTGCGTGGGACATTCAGTACTTC; cdr3_aa: CSAAWDIQYF
v_call: TRBV3-1/TRBV3-2; j_call: TRBJ2-7; clone_size: .; d_call: .; cdr3_nt: TGTGCCAGCAGCCAAATGGGGCCACAAAACTACGAGCAGTACTTC; cdr3_aa: CASSQMGPQNYEQYF
v_call: TRBV27; j_call: TRBJ2-2; clone_size: .; d_call: TRBD2; cdr3_nt: TGTGCCAGCAGTTTATTAGGCCTAGCGGGAGAAACGAACACCGGGGAGCTGTTTTTT; cdr3_aa: CASSLLGLAGETNTGELFF
v_call: TRBV6-5; j_call: TRBJ1-1; clone_size: .; d_call: .; cdr3_nt: TGTGCCAGCAAAGGGACAACGTATGGGGGTGAAGCTTTCTTT; cdr3_aa: CASKGTTYGGEAFF
v_call: TRBV10-3; j_call: TRBJ2-2; clone_size: .; d_call: .; cdr3_nt: TGTGCCATAAATCAGGCGGCCGGGGAGCTGTTTTTT; cdr3_aa: CAINQAAGELFF
v_call: TRBV6-2/TRBV6-3; j_call: TRBJ1-2; clone_size: .; d_call: .; cdr3_nt: TGTGCCAGCAGTCCCGCCGTCAGGTATGGCTACACCTTC; cdr3_aa: CASSPAVRYGYTF
v_call: TRBV29-1; j_call: TRBJ1-1; clone_size: .; d_call: .; cdr3_nt: TGCAGCGTTGAAGATTGGAGGCTGGGCCCAATGAACACTGAAGCTTTCTTT; cdr3_aa: CSVEDWRLGPMNTEAFF
v_call: TRBV21-1; j_call: TRBJ1-2; clone_size: .; d_call: .; cdr3_nt: TGTGCCAGCAGCGAGTCCTACAGGGGGCGCTGGAATGGCTACACCTTC; cdr3_aa: CASSESYRGRWNGYTF
v_call: TRBV19; j_call: TRBJ2-1; clone_size: .; d_call: .; cdr3_nt: TGTGCCAGTAGTCCTACCGAGCGGAATTGGGACAATGAGCAGTTCTTC; cdr3_aa: CASSPTERNWDNEQFF
v_call: TRBV28; j_call: TRBJ2-2; clone_size: .; d_call: TRBD1; cdr3_nt: TGTGCCAGCAGTCCCAAGGGACAGGGTATGCTGTTCGGGGAGCTGTTTTTT; cdr3_aa: CASSPKGQGMLFGELFF
v_call: TRBV27; j_call: TRBJ1-3; clone_size: .; d_call: .; cdr3_nt: TGTGCCAGCAGTCCGGACAGTCTCACTGGGAACACCATATATTTT; cdr3_aa: CASSPDSLTGNTIYF